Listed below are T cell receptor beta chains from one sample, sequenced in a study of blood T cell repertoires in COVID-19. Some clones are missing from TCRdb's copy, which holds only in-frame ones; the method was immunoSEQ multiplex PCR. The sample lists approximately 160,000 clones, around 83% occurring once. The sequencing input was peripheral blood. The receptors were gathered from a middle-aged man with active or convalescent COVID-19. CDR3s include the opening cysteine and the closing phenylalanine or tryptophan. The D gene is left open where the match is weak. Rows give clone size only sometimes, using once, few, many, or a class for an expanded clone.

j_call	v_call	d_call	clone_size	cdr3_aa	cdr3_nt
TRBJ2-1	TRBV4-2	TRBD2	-	CASRDDRGLAVYNEQFF	TGTGCCAGCAGAGACGACCGGGGACTAGCGGTCTACAATGAGCAGTTCTTC
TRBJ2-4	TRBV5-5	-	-	CASSLFTGENIQYF	TGTGCCAGCAGCTTGTTTACAGGAGAAAACATTCAGTACTTC
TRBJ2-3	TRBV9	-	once	CASSVGAGSSTDTQYF	TGTGCCAGCAGCGTAGGGGCAGGGTCATCCACAGATACGCAGTATTTT
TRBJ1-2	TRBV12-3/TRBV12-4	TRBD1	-	CASSFDRVQGYTF	TGTGCCAGCAGTTTTGACAGGGTTCAGGGCTACACCTTC
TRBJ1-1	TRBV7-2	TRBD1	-	CASSTGQGKTEAFF	TGTGCCAGCAGCACGGGACAGGGAAAGACTGAAGCTTTCTTT
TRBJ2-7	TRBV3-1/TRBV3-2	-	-	CASSQVLTPTYEQYF	TGTGCCAGCAGCCAAGTGTTGACACCAACCTACGAGCAGTACTTC
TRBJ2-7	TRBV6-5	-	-	CASSVGRESYEQYF	TGTGCCAGCAGCGTCGGACGGGAATCCTACGAGCAGTACTTC
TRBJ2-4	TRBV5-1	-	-	CASSYGGYQDIQYF	TGCGCCAGCAGCTATGGTGGCTACCAGGACATTCAGTACTTC
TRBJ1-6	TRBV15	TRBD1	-	CATSRARDSNSPLHF	TGTGCCACCAGCAGAGCTCGGGACAGCAATTCACCCCTCCACTTT
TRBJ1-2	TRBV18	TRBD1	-	CASSTTGDTYGYTF	TGTGCCAGCTCAACGACAGGGGACACCTATGGCTACACCTTC
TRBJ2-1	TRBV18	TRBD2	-	CASSSRLAERSNEQFF	TGTGCCAGCTCATCTAGACTAGCGGAAAGGTCTAATGAGCAGTTCTTC
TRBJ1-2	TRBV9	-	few	CASSAGTQDGYTF	TGTGCCAGCAGCGCAGGGACACAAGATGGCTACACCTTC
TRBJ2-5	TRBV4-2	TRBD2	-	CASSQDGGGAKETQYF	TGTGCCAGCAGCCAAGACGGCGGGGGGGCTAAAGAGACCCAGTACTTC
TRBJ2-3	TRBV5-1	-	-	CASSLEARLIDTQYF	TGCGCCAGCAGCTTGGAGGCTAGACTCATAGATACGCAGTATTTT
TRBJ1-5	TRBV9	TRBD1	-	CASSPTGVAGQPQHF	TGTGCCAGCAGCCCTACAGGGGTTGCAGGGCAGCCCCAGCATTTT
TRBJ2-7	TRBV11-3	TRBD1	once	CASSRQGKESEQYF	TGTGCCAGCAGTCGACAGGGAAAGGAATCCGAGCAGTACTTC
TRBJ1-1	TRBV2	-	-	CASSWTDMNTEAFF	TGTGCCAGCAGCTGGACAGACATGAACACTGAAGCTTTCTTT
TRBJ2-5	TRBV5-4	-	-	CASSLARGQETQYF	TGTGCCAGCAGCTTGGCCAGGGGACAAGAGACCCAGTACTTC
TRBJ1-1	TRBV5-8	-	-	CASSLDRANTEAFF	TGTGCCAGCAGCTTGGACAGGGCGAACACTGAAGCTTTCTTT
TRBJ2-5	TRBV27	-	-	CASSSSGGIGETQYF	TGTGCCAGCAGTTCCTCTGGGGGGATAGGAGAGACCCAGTACTTC
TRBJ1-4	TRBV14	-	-	CASSQGVVVEKLFF	TGTGCCAGCAGCCAAGGAGTGGTTGTCGAAAAACTGTTTTTT
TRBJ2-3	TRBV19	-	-	CASSRPGGRGTDTQYF	TGTGCCAGTAGTCGCCCCGGGGGAAGGGGCACAGATACGCAGTATTTT
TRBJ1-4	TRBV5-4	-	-	CASSLNAGAEKLFF	TGTGCCAGCAGCTTGAATGCGGGGGCCGAAAAACTGTTTTTT
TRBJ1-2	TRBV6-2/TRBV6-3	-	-	CASSYQQHYGYTF	TGTGCCAGCAGTTACCAACAGCATTATGGCTACACCTTC
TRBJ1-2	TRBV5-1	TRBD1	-	CASSLYGTEGYTF	TGCGCCAGCAGCTTGTACGGGACAGAAGGCTACACCTTC
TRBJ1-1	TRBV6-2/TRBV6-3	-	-	CASSNGQVLMNTEAFF	TGTGCCAGCAGCAATGGACAAGTTCTCATGAACACTGAAGCTTTCTTT
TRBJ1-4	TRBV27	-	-	CASSWGGRGEKLFF	TGTGCCAGCAGTTGGGGGGGCAGGGGTGAAAAACTGTTTTTT
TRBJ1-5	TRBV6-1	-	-	CASSEVGWGNQPQHF	TGTGCCAGCAGTGAGGTCGGGTGGGGCAATCAGCCCCAGCATTTT
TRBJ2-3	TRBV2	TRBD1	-	CASRRQGRTDTQYF	TGTGCCAGCAGGAGACAGGGCAGAACAGATACGCAGTATTTT
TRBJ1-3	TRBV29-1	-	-	CSISLHSGNTIYF	TGCAGCATATCACTCCACTCTGGAAACACCATATATTTT
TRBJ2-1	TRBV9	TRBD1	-	CASSVAGDSYEQFF	TGTGCCAGCAGCGTAGCTGGGGACAGCTATGAGCAGTTCTTC
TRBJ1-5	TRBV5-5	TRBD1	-	CASSAGTGTQPQHF	TGTGCCAGCAGCGCAGGGACAGGGACTCAGCCCCAGCATTTT
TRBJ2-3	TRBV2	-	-	CASSVRTSTDTQYF	TGTGCCAGCAGTGTCCGGACTAGCACAGATACGCAGTATTTT
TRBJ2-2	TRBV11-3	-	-	CASSLGQTNTGELFF	TGTGCCAGCAGCTTGGGGCAGACAAACACCGGGGAGCTGTTTTTT
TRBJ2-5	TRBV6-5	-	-	CASSYTGRETQYF	TGTGCCAGCAGTTACACGGGTAGGGAGACCCAGTACTTC
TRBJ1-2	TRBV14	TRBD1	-	CASSQDDYGTGNYGYTF	TGTGCCAGCAGCCAAGATGATTATGGGACAGGCAACTATGGCTACACCTTC
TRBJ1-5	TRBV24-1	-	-	CATSDLSGNQPQHF	TGTGCCACCAGTGATTTATCGGGAAATCAGCCCCAGCATTTT
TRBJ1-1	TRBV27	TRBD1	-	CASSSLTGANTEAFF	TGTGCCAGCAGTTCTCTGACAGGGGCCAACACTGAAGCTTTCTTT
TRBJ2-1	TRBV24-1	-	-	CATSDSLIGTHREQFF	TGTGCCACCAGTGATTCCTTAATCGGGACACACCGGGAGCAGTTCTTC
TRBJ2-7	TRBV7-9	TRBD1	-	CASSRRQGAGYEQYF	TGTGCCAGCAGCCGCCGACAGGGGGCAGGATACGAGCAGTACTTC
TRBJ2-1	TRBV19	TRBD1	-	CASRYRQGRSYNEQFF	TGTGCCAGTAGGTATAGACAGGGGAGGTCCTACAATGAGCAGTTCTTC
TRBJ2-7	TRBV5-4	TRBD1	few	CASSPGTDSYEQYF	TGTGCCAGCAGTCCCGGGACAGATTCCTACGAGCAGTACTTC
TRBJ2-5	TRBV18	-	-	CASSPPGVQETQYF	TGTGCCAGCTCGCCTCCAGGGGTACAAGAGACCCAGTACTTC
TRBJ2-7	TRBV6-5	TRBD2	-	CASSFRPSGGAIEQYF	TGTGCCAGCAGTTTTCGTCCTAGCGGGGGGGCAATCGAGCAGTACTTC
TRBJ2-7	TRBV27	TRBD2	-	CASSPISSGRRYEQYF	TGTGCCAGCAGTCCGATCTCGAGCGGGAGGCGGTACGAGCAGTACTTC
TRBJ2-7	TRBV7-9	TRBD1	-	CASSTRQGSYEQYF	TGTGCCAGCAGCACCCGACAGGGCTCCTACGAGCAGTACTTC
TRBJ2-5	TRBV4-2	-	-	CASTTLVGQSETQYF	TGTGCCAGCACCACTTTGGTGGGGCAGTCGGAGACCCAGTACTTC
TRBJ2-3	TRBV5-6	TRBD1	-	CASSFGTGTDTQYF	TGTGCCAGCAGCTTCGGGACAGGCACAGATACGCAGTATTTT
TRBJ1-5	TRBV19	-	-	CASSIGYSNQPQHF	TGTGCCAGTAGTATAGGCTATAGCAATCAGCCCCAGCATTTT
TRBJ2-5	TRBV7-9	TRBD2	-	CASSLFLAEETQYF	TGTGCCAGCAGCTTATTCCTAGCGGAAGAGACCCAGTACTTC
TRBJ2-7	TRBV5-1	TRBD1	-	CASSRDRGINEQYF	TGCGCCAGCAGCCGGGACAGGGGGATCAACGAGCAGTACTTC
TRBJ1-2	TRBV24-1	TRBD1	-	CATSDDRDSYGYTF	TGTGCCACCAGTGATGACCGGGACAGCTATGGCTACACCTTC
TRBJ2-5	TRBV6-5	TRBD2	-	CASKASGRTGETQYF	TGTGCCAGCAAGGCTAGCGGGAGGACCGGAGAGACCCAGTACTTC
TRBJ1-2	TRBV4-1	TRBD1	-	CASSQDEQGVRGYTF	TGCGCCAGCAGCCAAGACGAACAGGGGGTACGTGGCTACACCTTC
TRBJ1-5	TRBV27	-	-	CASSEWGGGNQPQHF	TGTGCCAGCAGTGAGTGGGGGGGAGGCAATCAGCCCCAGCATTTT
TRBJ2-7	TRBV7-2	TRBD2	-	CASSLLGTSSYEQYF	TGTGCCAGCAGCTTGCTCGGGACTAGCTCCTACGAGCAGTACTTC
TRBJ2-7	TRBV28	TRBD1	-	CASSLGQVIAEQYF	TGTGCCAGCAGTTTAGGACAGGTGATTGCCGAGCAGTACTTC
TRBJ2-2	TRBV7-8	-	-	CASSFQGGTNTGELFF	TGTGCCAGCAGCTTCCAGGGGGGTACGAACACCGGGGAGCTGTTTTTT
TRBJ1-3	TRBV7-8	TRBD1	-	CASSLGQASGNTIYF	TGTGCCAGCAGCTTGGGACAGGCATCTGGAAACACCATATATTTT